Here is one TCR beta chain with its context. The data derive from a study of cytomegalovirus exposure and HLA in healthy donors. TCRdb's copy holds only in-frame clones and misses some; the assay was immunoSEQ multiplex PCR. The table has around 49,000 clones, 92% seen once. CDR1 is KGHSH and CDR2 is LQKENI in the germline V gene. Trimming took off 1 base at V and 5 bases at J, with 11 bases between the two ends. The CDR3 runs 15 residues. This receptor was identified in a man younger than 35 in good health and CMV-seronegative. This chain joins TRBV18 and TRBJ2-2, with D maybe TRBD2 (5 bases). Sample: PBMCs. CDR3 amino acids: CASSPRGSDTGELFF. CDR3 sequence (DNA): TGTGCCAGCTCACCACGAGGGAGTGATACCGGGGAGCTGTTTTTT.